This TCR beta chain was identified during a study of human thymus T cells. Study-level results: Thymic TCR repertoires of unrelated people reportedly overlapped highly. Thymic and blood repertoires appeared to display a bias in their usage of V and J genes.

Comment on this clone: Its antigen is not known.

Profiled with immunoSEQ multiplex PCR; TCRdb holds only in-frame clones, not every one. The table has tens of thousands of clones, around 95% seen once. The thymus was resected at corrective cardiac surgery. Congenital heart defects were the reason for the corrective surgery that the donors, healthy Finnish infants, were having. The sample consisted of thymus tissue. The clonotype was recovered from a girl under three years old with a congenital heart defect but otherwise immunologically healthy.

CDR3 coding DNA: TGTGCCAGCAGCTTGGGACACCGCAGCTACGAGCAGTACTTC. It yields the protein CASSLGHRSYEQYF. The V and J genes are TRBV7-2 and TRBJ2-7; the D gene is possibly TRBD1 (6 bases). The CDR3 has 14 amino acids. V lost 3 bases to trimming and J lost 3 bases, with 12 bases between them. CDR1 SGHTA and CDR2 FQGNSA come from the germline V gene.